The sequence of this TCR beta chain was determined in a study of memory CD4+ T cells and cytomegalovirus serostatus. Overall study: Of the healthy Belgian adults, 9 or 10 were CMV seropositive and 20 to 25 seronegative. Study-level findings and limits: About two fifths of the roughly 160 known CMV-associated TCRbeta sequences appeared in CD4+ memory. The CMV-associated TCR signature appears largely within the CD4+ memory repertoire.

Single viable CD3+CD4+CD8-CD45RO+ cells were sorted as the memory CD4+ T cells. Clones were sequenced by immunoSEQ multiplex PCR, and TCRdb holds only the in-frame ones, with some missing. Of about 59,000 clones listed, about 81% were seen once; the top ten hold about 0.95%. Per germline, CDR1 SNHLY and CDR2 FYNNEI. The CDR3 contains 14 residues. V lost 0 bases to trimming and J lost 5 bases, with 9 bases between them. Notes on this clone: Its antigen is unidentified.

Sequenced material: memory CD4+ T cells from blood. The V and J genes are TRBV2 and TRBJ2-3, with a possible D match to TRBD2 (5 bases). This clonotype was sampled from an adult in good health and CMV-seronegative. The CDR3 sequence: CASSEASGIDTQYF. In nucleotides, the CDR3 is TGTGCCAGCAGTGAAGCATCGGGAATAGATACGCAGTATTTT.